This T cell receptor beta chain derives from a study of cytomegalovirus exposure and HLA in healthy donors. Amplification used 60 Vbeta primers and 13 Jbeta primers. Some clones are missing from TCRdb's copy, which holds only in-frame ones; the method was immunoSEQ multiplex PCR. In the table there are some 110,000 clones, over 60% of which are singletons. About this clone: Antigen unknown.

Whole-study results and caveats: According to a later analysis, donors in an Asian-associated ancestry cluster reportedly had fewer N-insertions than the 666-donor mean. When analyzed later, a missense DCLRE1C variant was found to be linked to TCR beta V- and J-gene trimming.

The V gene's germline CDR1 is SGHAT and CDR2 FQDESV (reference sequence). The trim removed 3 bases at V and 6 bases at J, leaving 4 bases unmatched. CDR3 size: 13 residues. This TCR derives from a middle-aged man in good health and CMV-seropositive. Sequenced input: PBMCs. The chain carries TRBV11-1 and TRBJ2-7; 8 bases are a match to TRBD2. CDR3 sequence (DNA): TGTGCCAGCAGCTTTGGACTAGCTTTCGAGCAGTACTTC. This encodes CASSFGLAFEQYF.